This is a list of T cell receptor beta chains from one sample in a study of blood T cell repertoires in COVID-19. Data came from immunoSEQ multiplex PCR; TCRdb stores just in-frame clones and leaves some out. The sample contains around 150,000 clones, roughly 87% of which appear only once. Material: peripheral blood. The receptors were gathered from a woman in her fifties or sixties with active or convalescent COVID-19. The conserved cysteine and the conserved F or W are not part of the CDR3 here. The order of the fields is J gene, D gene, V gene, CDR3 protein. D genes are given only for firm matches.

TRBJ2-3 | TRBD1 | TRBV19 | ASAGTGADTQY
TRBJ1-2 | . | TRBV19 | ASSKATVTLYGYT
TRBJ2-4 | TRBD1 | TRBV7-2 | ASSRRTGLAKNIQY
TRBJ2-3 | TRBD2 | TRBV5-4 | ASSLAARGGSTDTQY
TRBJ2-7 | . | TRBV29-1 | SVNSGSYEQY
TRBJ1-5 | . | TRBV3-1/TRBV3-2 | ASSPTYQPQH
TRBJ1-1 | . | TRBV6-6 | ASRTVNTEAF
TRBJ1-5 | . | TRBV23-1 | ASSSRVSSNQPQH
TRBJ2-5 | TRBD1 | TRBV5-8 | ASSAGTDPRRETQY
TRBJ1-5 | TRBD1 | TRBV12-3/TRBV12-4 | ASTTTGDQPQH